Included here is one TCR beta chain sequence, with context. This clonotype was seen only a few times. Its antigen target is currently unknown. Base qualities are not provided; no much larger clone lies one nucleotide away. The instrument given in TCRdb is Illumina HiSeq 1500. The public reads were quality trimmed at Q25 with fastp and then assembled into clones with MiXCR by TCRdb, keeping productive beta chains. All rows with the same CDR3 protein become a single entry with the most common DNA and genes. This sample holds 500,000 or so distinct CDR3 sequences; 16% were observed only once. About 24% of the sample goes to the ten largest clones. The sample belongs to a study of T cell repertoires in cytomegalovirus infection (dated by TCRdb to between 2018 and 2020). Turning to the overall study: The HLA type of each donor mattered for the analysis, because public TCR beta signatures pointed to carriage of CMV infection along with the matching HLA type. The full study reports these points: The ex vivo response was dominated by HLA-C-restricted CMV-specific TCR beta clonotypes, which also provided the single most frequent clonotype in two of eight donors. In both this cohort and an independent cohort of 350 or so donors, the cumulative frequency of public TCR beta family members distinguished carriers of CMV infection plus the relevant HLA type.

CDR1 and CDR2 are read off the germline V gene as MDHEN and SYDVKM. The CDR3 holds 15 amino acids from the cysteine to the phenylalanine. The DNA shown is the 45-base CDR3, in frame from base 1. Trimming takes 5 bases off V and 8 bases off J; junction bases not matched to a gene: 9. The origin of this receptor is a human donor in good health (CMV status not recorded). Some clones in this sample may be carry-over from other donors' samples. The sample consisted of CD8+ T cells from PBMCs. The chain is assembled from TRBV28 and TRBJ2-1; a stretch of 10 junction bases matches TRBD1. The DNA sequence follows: TGTGCCAGCAGTCCCTCCGGGACAGGGGTTTATGAGCAGTTCTTC. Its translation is CASSPSGTGVYEQFF.